These T cell receptor beta chains were read from a single sample in a study of blood T cell repertoires in COVID-19. Sequencing was performed with immunoSEQ multiplex PCR; in TCRdb, only in-frame clones are kept and a portion is missing. Here the sample spans approximately 260,000 clones, around 85% being singletons. The material sequenced was peripheral blood. The receptor set was obtained from a woman aged 70-85 years with acute or convalescent COVID-19. The CDR3 runs from the conserved cysteine through the conserved F or W. D genes are given only for firm matches. Expanded clones are given a class, and other clones once, few, many or no size at all.

J,V,size,D,DNA,CDR3
TRBJ2-6,TRBV4-1,NA,NA,TGCGCCAGCAGCCCTCCCTTAACACTAGTGATCTCTGGGGCCAACGTCCTGACTTTC,CASSPPLTLVISGANVLTF
TRBJ2-1,TRBV3-1/TRBV3-2,NA,TRBD2,TGTGCCAGCAGCCCCGCCGTAGCGGGGGGGCTGGAGCAGTTCTTC,CASSPAVAGGLEQFF
TRBJ1-2,TRBV7-9,NA,NA,TGTGCCAGCAGCTTAGAAGGACAAGCCAGTGGCTACACCTTC,CASSLEGQASGYTF
TRBJ2-7,TRBV30,NA,NA,TGTGCCTGGAGTGTACTAGACGAGCAGTACTTC,CAWSVLDEQYF
TRBJ1-5,TRBV19,NA,TRBD1,TGTGCCAGTAGCACACGGGGGCGGGACAGGGATCAGCCCCAGCATTTT,CASSTRGRDRDQPQHF
TRBJ2-2,TRBV3-1/TRBV3-2,NA,TRBD1,TGTGCCAGCACCGGACAGGGGGCCGGGGAGCTGTTTTTT,CASTGQGAGELFF
TRBJ1-2,TRBV10-1,few,NA,TGCGCCACCAAATTCCGGGACACTTCAGGCTACACCTTC,CATKFRDTSGYTF
TRBJ2-7,TRBV6-1,NA,TRBD1,TGTGCCAGCAGGTCGACAGGGGCCGGATCCTACGAGCAGTACTTC,CASRSTGAGSYEQYF
TRBJ1-2,TRBV7-2,NA,NA,TGTGCCAGCAGCCCCGGGAGAGGGCCCTATGGCTACACCTTC,CASSPGRGPYGYTF
TRBJ1-5,TRBV19,few,NA,TGTGCCAGTGGGAATGCGGGGAATCAGCCCCAGCATTTT,CASGNAGNQPQHF
TRBJ1-3,TRBV7-6,NA,NA,TGTGCCAGCAGCTTGGGCGGCAGGGCCTCTGGAAACACCATATATTTT,CASSLGGRASGNTIYF
TRBJ1-2,TRBV7-9,NA,NA,TGTGCCAGCAGCTTGGAGAGAGGCTATGGCTACACCTTC,CASSLERGYGYTF
TRBJ2-1,TRBV19,once,NA,TGTGCCAGTAGTATAATAGGGGCCGCTGAGCAGTTCTTC,CASSIIGAAEQFF
TRBJ1-2,TRBV7-8,NA,TRBD1,TGTGCCAGCAGCTCTCGTAGGGGGCCCGACTATGGCTACACCTTC,CASSSRRGPDYGYTF
TRBJ2-2,TRBV19,NA,NA,TGTGCCAGTAGTATAGTGGCGGGGGCGTACACCGGGGAGCTGTTTTTT,CASSIVAGAYTGELFF
TRBJ1-2,TRBV6-4,NA,NA,TGTGCCAGCAGTGCGGGAGGGCCAGGCTACACCTTC,CASSAGGPGYTF
TRBJ1-4,TRBV5-1,few,NA,TGCGCCAGCAGCTTGGTAGCGAGCGGGGAAAAACTGTTTTTT,CASSLVASGEKLFF
TRBJ2-2,TRBV2,NA,TRBD2,TGTGCCAGCAGTGGACTAGCGGGGGCTACCGGCACCGGGGAGCTGTTTTTT,CASSGLAGATGTGELFF
TRBJ1-4,TRBV3-1/TRBV3-2,once,NA,TGTGCCAGCAGCCAGAGTATCGGAGCAACTAATGAAAAACTGTTTTTT,CASSQSIGATNEKLFF
TRBJ1-1,TRBV11-2,NA,NA,TGTGCCAGCAGCCCGACTCTATACACTGAAGCTTTCTTT,CASSPTLYTEAFF
TRBJ1-2,TRBV5-6,NA,NA,TGTGCCAGCAGCCCGAGCGAGCGCTATGGCTACACCTTC,CASSPSERYGYTF
TRBJ1-5,TRBV9,NA,NA,TGTGCCAGCAGCCGGGGGGTCACCGGCCAACCCCAGCATTTT,CASSRGVTGQPQHF
TRBJ2-1,TRBV9,NA,TRBD1,TGTGCCAGCAGCGTAGGGACAGGTGGGGTTAATGAGCAGTTCTTC,CASSVGTGGVNEQFF
TRBJ2-3,TRBV2,NA,TRBD2,TGTGCCAGCAGTGAAGAGACTAGCGGGGGGGCCCAAGATACGCAGTATTTT,CASSEETSGGAQDTQYF
TRBJ2-7,TRBV27,NA,TRBD1,TGTGCCAGCAGATCAGGGGGCGTCGAGCAGTACTTC,CASRSGGVEQYF
TRBJ2-2,TRBV2,NA,TRBD2,TGTGCCAGCAGTGCGGCGGGGGGCTACACCGGGGAGCTGTTTTTT,CASSAAGGYTGELFF
TRBJ2-3,TRBV29-1,NA,NA,TGCAGCGTAGATGGGGGGGCCACAGATACGCAGTATTTT,CSVDGGATDTQYF
TRBJ1-2,TRBV5-1,NA,NA,TGCGCCAGCAGCCAGGGCGAGTATGGCTACACCTTC,CASSQGEYGYTF
TRBJ1-2,TRBV25-1,NA,TRBD1,TGTGCCAGCAGTGACGGACAGGGGGTGTATAGCTATGGCTACACCTTC,CASSDGQGVYSYGYTF
TRBJ2-3,TRBV4-2,NA,NA,TGTGCCAGCAGCCAAGATGGTTTCCGGGTAAGCACAGATACGCAGTATTTT,CASSQDGFRVSTDTQYF